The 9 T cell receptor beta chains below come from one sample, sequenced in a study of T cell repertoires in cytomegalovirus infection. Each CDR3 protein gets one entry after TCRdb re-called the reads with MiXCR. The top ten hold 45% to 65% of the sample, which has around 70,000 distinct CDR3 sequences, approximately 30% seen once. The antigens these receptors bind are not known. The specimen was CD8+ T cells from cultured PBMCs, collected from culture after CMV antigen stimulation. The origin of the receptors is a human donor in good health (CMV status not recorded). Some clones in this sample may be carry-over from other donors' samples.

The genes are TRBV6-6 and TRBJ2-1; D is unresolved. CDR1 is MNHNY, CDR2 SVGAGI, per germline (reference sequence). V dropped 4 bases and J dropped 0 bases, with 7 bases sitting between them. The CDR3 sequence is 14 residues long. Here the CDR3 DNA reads TGTGCCAGCAGTTTGTTGAGCTCCTACAATGAGCAGTTCTTC. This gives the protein CASSLLSSYNEQFF.

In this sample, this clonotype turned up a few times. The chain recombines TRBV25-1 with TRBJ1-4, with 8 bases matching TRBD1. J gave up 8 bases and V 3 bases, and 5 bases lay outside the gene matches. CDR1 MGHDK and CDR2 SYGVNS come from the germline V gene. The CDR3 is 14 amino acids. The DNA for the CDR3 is TGTGCCAGCAGTGAGTTAACAGGGGGAGAAAAACTGTTTTTT. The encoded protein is CASSELTGGEKLFF.

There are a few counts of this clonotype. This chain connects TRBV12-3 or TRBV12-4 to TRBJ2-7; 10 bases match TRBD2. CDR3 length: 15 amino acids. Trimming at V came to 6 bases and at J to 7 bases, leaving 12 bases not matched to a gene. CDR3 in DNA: TGTGCCAGCAGAATTGGGACTAGCGATGGGGGGGAGCAGTACTTC. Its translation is CASRIGTSDGGEQYF.

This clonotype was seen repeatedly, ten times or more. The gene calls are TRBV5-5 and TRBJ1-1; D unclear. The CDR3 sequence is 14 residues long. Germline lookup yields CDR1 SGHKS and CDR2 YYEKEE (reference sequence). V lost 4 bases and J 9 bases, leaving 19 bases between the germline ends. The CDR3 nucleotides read TGTGCCAGCAGCCTTTCGGGCAGGTTAGCTCAAGCTTTCTTT. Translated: CASSLSGRLAQAFF.

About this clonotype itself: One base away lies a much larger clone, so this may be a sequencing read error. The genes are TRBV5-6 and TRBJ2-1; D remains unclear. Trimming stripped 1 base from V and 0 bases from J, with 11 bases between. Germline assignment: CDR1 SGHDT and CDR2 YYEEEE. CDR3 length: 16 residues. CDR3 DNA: TGTGCCAGCAGCTTGACGGAATGGGGCTCCTACAATGAGCAGTTCTTC. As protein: CASSLTEWGSYNEQFF.

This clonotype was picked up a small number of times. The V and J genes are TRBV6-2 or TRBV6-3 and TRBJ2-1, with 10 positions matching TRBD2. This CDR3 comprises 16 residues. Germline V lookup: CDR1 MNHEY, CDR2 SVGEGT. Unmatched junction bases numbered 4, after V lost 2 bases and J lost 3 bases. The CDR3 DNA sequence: TGTGCCAGCAGTTACCGGGGACTAGCGCACTACAATGAGCAGTTCTTC. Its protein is CASSYRGLAHYNEQFF.

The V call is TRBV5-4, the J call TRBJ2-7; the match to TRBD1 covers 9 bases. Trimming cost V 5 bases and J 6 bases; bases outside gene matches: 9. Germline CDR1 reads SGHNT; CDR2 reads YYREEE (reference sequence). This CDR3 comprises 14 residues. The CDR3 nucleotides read TGTGCCAGCAGTTACTCCGGGACAGGGTCCGAGCAGTACTTC. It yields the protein CASSYSGTGSEQYF.

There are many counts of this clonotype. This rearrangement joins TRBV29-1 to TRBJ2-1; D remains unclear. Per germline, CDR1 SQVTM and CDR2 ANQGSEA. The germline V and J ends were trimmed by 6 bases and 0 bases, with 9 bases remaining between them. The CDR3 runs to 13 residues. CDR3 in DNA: TGCAGCGTAGCGCTGAGCTCCTACAATGAGCAGTTCTTC. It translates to CSVALSSYNEQFF.

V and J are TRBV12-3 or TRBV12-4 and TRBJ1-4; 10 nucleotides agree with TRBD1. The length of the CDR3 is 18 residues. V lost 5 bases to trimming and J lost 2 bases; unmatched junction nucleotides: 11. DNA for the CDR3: TGTGCCAGCAGTCCCCGGCTTGACAGGGGGCCCACTAATGAAAAACTGTTTTTT. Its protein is CASSPRLDRGPTNEKLFF.